This TCR beta chain emerged from a study of blood T cell repertoires in COVID-19. In the authors' methods: Nucleated cell counts were estimated from reference gene primer amplification. Measured with immunoSEQ multiplex PCR; TCRdb has only the in-frame clones, and not every one. V and J calls and clone size are those listed in that table; D and trimming were worked out from the DNA. The table lists 130,000 to 150,000 clones, 80% to 85% of them singletons, with 5.8% in the top ten. The cohort comprised adults aged 18 to 89 years residing in under 25 US areas. In the 2 weeks before study entry, exposed participants met a COVID-19 case, which was PCR-confirmed or clinician-diagnosed. The sequence came from a woman aged 50 to 60 who had been exposed to COVID-19. Sequenced: PBMCs or T cells enriched from blood (not recorded which).

As DNA, the CDR3 is TGCGCCAGCAGCGGGGGGGTTTTTAATTCACCCCTCCACTTT. Its protein is CASSGGVFNSPLHF. J is TRBJ1-6 and V is TRBV5-1; TRBD1 is a possible D gene (5 bases). The CDR3 loop spans 14 amino acids. Between the trimmed V and J ends, which lost 4 bases and 6 bases, there was a span of 11 bases. Germline V lookup: CDR1 SGHRS, CDR2 YFSETQ. Variable domain in full (rest from reference TRBV5-1 and TRBJ1-6): KAGVTQTPRYLIKTRGQQVTLSCSPISGHRSVSWYQQTPGQGLQFLFEYFSETQRNKGNFPGRFSGRQFSNSRSEMNVSTLELGDSALYLCASSGGVFNSPLHFGNGTRLTVT.